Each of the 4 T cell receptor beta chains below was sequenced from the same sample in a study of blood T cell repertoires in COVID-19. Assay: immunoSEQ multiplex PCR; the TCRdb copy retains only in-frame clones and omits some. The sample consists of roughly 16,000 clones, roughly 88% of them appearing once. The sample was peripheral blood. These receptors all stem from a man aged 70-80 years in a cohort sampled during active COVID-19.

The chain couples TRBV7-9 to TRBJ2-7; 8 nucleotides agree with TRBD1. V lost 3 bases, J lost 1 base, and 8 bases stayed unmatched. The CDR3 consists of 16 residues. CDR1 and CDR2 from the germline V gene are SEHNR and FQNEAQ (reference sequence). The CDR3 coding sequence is TGTGCCAGCAGCTTTGGACAGGGCCAAATATCCTACGAGCAGTACTTC. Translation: CASSFGQGQISYEQYF.

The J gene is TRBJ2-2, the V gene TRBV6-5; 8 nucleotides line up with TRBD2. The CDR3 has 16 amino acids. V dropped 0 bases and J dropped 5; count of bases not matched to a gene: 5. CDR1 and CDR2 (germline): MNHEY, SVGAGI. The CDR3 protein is CASSYSSGSGTGELFF. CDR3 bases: TGTGCCAGCAGTTACTCCAGCGGGAGTGGGACCGGGGAGCTGTTTTTT.

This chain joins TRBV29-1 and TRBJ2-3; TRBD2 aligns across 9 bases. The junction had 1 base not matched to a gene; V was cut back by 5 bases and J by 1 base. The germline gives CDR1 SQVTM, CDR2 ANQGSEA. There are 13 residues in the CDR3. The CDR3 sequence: CSVRTSGTDTQYF. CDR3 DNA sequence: TGCAGCGTTCGGACTAGCGGCACAGATACGCAGTATTTT.

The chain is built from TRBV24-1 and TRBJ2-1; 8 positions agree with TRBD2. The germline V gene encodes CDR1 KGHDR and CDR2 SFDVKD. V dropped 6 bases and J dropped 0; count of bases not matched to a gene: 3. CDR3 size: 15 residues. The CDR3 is CATSPSGLSYNEQFF. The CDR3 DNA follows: TGTGCCACCAGTCCTAGCGGGCTCTCCTACAATGAGCAGTTCTTC.